The entry below gives a single T cell receptor (beta chain) sequence along with its context. These data are taken from a study of shared clonotypes between healthy human individuals. Only in-frame clones appear in the TCRdb table, and some are missing; sequencing was by immunoSEQ multiplex PCR. The sample has about 1.1 million clones, more than 75% seen once; the top ten hold around 0.6%. This TCR came from a man younger than 35 in good health. Some clones in this sample may be carry-over from other donors' samples. Source material: memory CD4+ T cells from PBMCs. Stated subset: CD45RA-negative fraction.

CDR3 sequence reads: CASSPGQGRSPDTQYF. CDR3 sequence (DNA): TGTGCCAGCAGTCCGGGACAGGGTAGGTCCCCAGATACGCAGTATTTT. The genes are TRBV27 and TRBJ2-3, with 9 bases that match TRBD1. The length of the CDR3 is 16 residues. V lost 5 bases to trimming and J lost 4 bases; unmatched junction nucleotides: 10. Per the germline V gene, CDR1 is MNHEY and CDR2 is SMNVEV (reference sequence).